This TCR beta chain appears in the sequencing data of a study of cytomegalovirus exposure and HLA in healthy donors. The study's findings and limits: Several of the most significant clusters appeared, in a later analysis, to be linked to common viral pathogens.

This clone was seen just once. Its antigen is unknown. After removal of 4 bases from V and 6 bases from J, the junction contained 7 bases not matched to a gene. Per germline, CDR1 LGHNA and CDR2 YSLEER. This CDR3 has 16 residues. The PCR was carried out with 60 Vbeta primers and 13 Jbeta primers. In the original analysis: Some 10 million of tens of millions of unique TCR beta chains were shared, per a later count. Using immunoSEQ multiplex PCR, the repertoire was profiled, and TCRdb retains in-frame clones only, with some absent. V, J and clone size are those of that table, while D and trimming were read from the DNA. The table lists fewer than 200,000 clones, roughly 80% of them singletons.

The material sequenced was PBMCs. The V call is TRBV4-3, the J call TRBJ2-2; 11 bases agree with TRBD1. This receptor was identified in a human donor in good health. The CDR3 sequence is CASSRGTGGLAGELFF. DNA of the CDR3: TGCGCCAGCAGCCGAGGGACAGGGGGTTTAGCCGGGGAGCTGTTTTTT.